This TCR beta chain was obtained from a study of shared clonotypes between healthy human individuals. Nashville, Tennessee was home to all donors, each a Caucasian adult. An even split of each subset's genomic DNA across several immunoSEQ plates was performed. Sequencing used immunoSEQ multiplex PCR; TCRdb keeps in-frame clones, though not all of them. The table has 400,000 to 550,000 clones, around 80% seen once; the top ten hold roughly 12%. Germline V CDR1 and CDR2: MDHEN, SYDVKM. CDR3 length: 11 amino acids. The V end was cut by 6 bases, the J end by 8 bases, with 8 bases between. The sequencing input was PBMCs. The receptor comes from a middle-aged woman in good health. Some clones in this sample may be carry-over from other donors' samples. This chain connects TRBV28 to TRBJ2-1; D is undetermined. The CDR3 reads CASRSWDEQFF. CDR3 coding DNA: TGTGCCAGCAGGAGTTGGGATGAGCAGTTCTTC.